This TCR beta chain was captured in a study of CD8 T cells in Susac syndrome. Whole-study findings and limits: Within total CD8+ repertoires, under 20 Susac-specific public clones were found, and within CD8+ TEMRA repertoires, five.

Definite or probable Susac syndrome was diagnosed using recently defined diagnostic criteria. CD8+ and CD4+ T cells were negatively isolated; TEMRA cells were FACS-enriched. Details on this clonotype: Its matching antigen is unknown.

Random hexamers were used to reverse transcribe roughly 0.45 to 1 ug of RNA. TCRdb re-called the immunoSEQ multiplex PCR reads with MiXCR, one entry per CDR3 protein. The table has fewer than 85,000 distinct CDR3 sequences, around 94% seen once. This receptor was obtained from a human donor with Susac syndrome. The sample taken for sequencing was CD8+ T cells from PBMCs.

The CDR3 nucleotides are TGTGCCAGCAGTCAAGTGGTTCGGGACGACTACACCTTC. This encodes CASSQVVRDDYTF. V gene TRBV6-2 or TRBV6-3 combines with J gene TRBJ1-2; D might be TRBD1 (5 bases). The CDR3 contains 13 residues. V gave up 5 bases and J gave up 10 bases, with 17 bases separating them. Germline V lookup: CDR1 MNHEY, CDR2 SVGEGT.